This T cell receptor beta chain was recorded in a study of cytomegalovirus exposure and HLA in healthy donors. It was with 60 Vbeta and 13 Jbeta primers that the PCR ran. Using immunoSEQ multiplex PCR, the repertoire was profiled, and TCRdb retains in-frame clones only, with some absent. Counted here are roughly 100,000 clones, roughly 80% occurring once; the ten biggest clones make up approximately 4%. The sample was PBMCs. The clonotype comes from a man over 45 in good health and CMV-seropositive.

The CDR3 is CASSPPDRKTYEQYF. The CDR3 DNA reads as TGTGCCAGCAGTCCACCCGACAGGAAGACCTACGAGCAGTACTTC. This chain connects TRBV27 to TRBJ2-7; TRBD1 is a possible D gene (6 bases). Trimming left V 5 bases short and J 2 bases short, with 16 bases between. The germline V gene encodes CDR1 MNHEY and CDR2 SMNVEV (reference sequence). This CDR3 is built from 15 residues.